These 14 T cell receptor beta chains came from one sample sequenced in a study of blood T cell repertoires in COVID-19. The table came from immunoSEQ multiplex PCR; TCRdb's copy has only in-frame clones and leaves some out. The sample consists of around 330,000 clones, roughly 85% of them appearing once. Sequenced input: PBMCs or T cells enriched from blood (not recorded which). The receptors were gathered from a woman aged 25-40 years who had been exposed to COVID-19.

This chain connects TRBV7-9 to TRBJ2-1; D remains unclear. CDR3 length: 14 residues. Germline CDR1 is SEHNR and CDR2 is FQNEAQ (reference sequence). Between the trimmed V and J ends, which lost 2 bases and 8 bases, there was a span of 13 bases. The CDR3 DNA reads as TGTGCCAGCAGCTTAATCGGTCTAATGGATGAGCAGTTCTTC. Translated: CASSLIGLMDEQFF. Filled out from reference TRBV7-9 and TRBJ2-1, the complete variable domain reads DTGVSQNPRHKITKRGQNVTFRCDPISEHNRLYWYRQTLGQGPEFLTYFQNEAQLEKSRLLSDRFSAERPKGSFSTLEIQRTEQGDSAMYLCASSLIGLMDEQFFGPGTRLTVL.

Concerning this clone: At one end the junction does not follow the germline gene, possibly because of a read error. The chain links TRBV5-8 to TRBJ2-7; D ambiguous. This CDR3 spans 8 amino acids. Germline V lookup: CDR1 SGHTS, CDR2 YDEGEE. The CDR3 sequence: CASSLLNF. The DNA for the CDR3 is TGTGCCAGCAGCTTGTTAAATTTC.

The chain recombines TRBV5-1 with TRBJ1-2; weak D call: TRBD1 (5 bases). Germline CDR1 reads SGHRS; CDR2 reads YFSETQ. The CDR3 runs 13 residues. Trimming took off 4 bases at V and 6 bases at J, with 13 bases between the two ends. The CDR3, as DNA: TGCGCCAGCAGCGGGGGGTTCAGCGATGGCTACACCTTC. Translated: CASSGGFSDGYTF.

The chain couples TRBV15 to TRBJ1-1, with D maybe TRBD1 (6 bases). Trimming removed 1 base from V and 5 bases from J, with 11 bases in between. The CDR3 runs to 14 residues. CDR1 is LNHNV, CDR2 YYDKDF, per germline (reference sequence). This CDR3 is CATSRGQGKTEAFF. The CDR3 region has the DNA TGTGCCACCAGCAGAGGGCAGGGGAAAACTGAAGCTTTCTTT.

The rearrangement links TRBV9 to TRBJ1-2; 7 nucleotides match TRBD1. With 0 bases clipped from V and 3 bases from J, the junction kept 8 bases outside the gene matches. Germline V gene data show CDR1 as SGDLS and CDR2 as YYNGEE. CDR3 length: 16 amino acids. The CDR3 here is CASSVDRVGGYYGYTF. CDR3 coding DNA: TGTGCCAGCAGCGTAGATCGGGTAGGGGGCTACTATGGCTACACCTTC.

The gene calls are TRBV6-4 and TRBJ2-3, with 9 nucleotides matching TRBD1. Germline values: CDR1 MRHNA, CDR2 SNTAGT. V lost 5 bases and J lost 5; bases outside the gene matches: 5. The CDR3 runs 14 residues. Here the CDR3 DNA reads TGTGCCAGCAGTCAGGGACAGGGAGGAGATACGCAGTATTTT. This translates into CASSQGQGGDTQYF.

The chain is built from TRBV4-3 and TRBJ2-2, with TRBD1 identical over 7 bases. Germline CDR1 and CDR2: LGHNA and YSLEER. The V gene end was trimmed by 4 bases and the J gene end by 2 bases; junction bases not matched to a gene: 7. The CDR3 runs 16 residues. Here the CDR3 DNA reads TGCGCCAGCAGCCGGTGGACAGGAGTTAACACCGGGGAGCTGTTTTTT. Its translation is CASSRWTGVNTGELFF.

The J gene is TRBJ2-5, the V gene TRBV7-6; weak D call: TRBD2 (6 bases). The germline CDR1 and CDR2 sequences are SGHVS and FNYEAQ. CDR3 length: 15 amino acids. Trimming took 5 bases from V and 6 from J, leaving 19 bases between them. CDR3 sequence reads: CASSQLEGGDKTQYF. The CDR3, as DNA: TGTGCCAGCAGCCAGCTAGAGGGAGGTGATAAGACCCAGTACTTC.

The chain joins TRBV14 to TRBJ1-2; the D is unclear. This CDR3 contains 13 residues. The germline V gene has CDR1 SGHDN and CDR2 FVKESK. Trimming left V 3 bases short and J 4 bases short, with 9 bases between. The CDR3 bases are TGTGCCAGCAGCCAGGCGGGGAGCTATGGCTACACCTTC. Its translation: CASSQAGSYGYTF.

J is TRBJ1-5 and V is TRBV28, with TRBD1 matching over 7 bases. The CDR3 runs to 18 residues. V shed 2 bases and J 1 base; nucleotides not matched to a gene: 11. The germline V gene has CDR1 MDHEN and CDR2 SYDVKM. The CDR3 region is CASSLHRGMVGSNQPQHF. The CDR3 bases are TGTGCCAGCAGTTTACACAGGGGTATGGTCGGAAGCAATCAGCCCCAGCATTTT.

This clone was detected only once. J is TRBJ1-1 and V is TRBV19; 7 bases are a match to TRBD1. This CDR3 region has 16 residues. Looked up from germline, CDR1 is LNHDA and CDR2 is SQIVND (reference sequence). Germline trimming cut 2 bases from V and 0 bases from J; bases unmatched to any gene: 6. Here the CDR3 DNA reads TGTGCCAGTAGTATATCTACAGGGGCCGTGAACACTGAAGCTTTCTTT. It is translated as CASSISTGAVNTEAFF.

The rearrangement uses TRBV2 and TRBJ2-1; TRBD1 agrees at 10 bases. This CDR3 comprises 16 residues. J gave up 3 bases and V 3 bases, and 5 bases lay outside the gene matches. Germline V gene sequence: CDR1 SNHLY, CDR2 FYNNEI. CDR3 amino acids: CASSDGGQGGYNEQFF. The CDR3 DNA reads TGTGCCAGCAGTGACGGAGGACAGGGGGGCTACAATGAGCAGTTCTTC.

The chain has TRBV5-6 and TRBJ1-2, with D possibly being TRBD1 (6 bases). V shed 8 bases and J shed 1 base, with 12 bases lying between them. This CDR3 has 13 amino acids. CDR1 and CDR2 from the germline V gene are SGHDT and YYEEEE. CDR3 region: CASIRGSNYGYTF. The CDR3 nucleotides are TGTGCCAGTATAAGGGGGAGTAACTATGGCTACACCTTC.

This rearrangement joins TRBV7-3 to TRBJ1-2; 7 bases are a match to TRBD1. Unmatched junction bases numbered 2, after V lost 3 bases and J lost 4 bases. Germline assignment: CDR1 SGHTA and CDR2 FQGTGA. The CDR3 runs 13 residues. DNA of the CDR3: TGTGCCAGCAGCTTGACAGGGTCCTATGGCTACACCTTC. Translated: CASSLTGSYGYTF.